These 2 T cell receptor beta chains were sequenced from one sample in a study of blood T cell repertoires in COVID-19. Sequencing was performed with immunoSEQ multiplex PCR; in TCRdb, only in-frame clones are kept and a portion is missing. The sample gives approximately 70,000 clones, approximately 90% of which show up once; 4.8% is in the top ten. The sample consisted of peripheral blood. These receptors were collected from a woman in her sixties or seventies with active COVID-19.

The chain combines TRBV27 with TRBJ2-3; unclear D gene. The CDR3 has 16 residues. Deletions cut 0 bases from V and 0 bases from J, with 10 bases between. Germline lookup yields CDR1 MNHEY and CDR2 SMNVEV (reference sequence). CDR3 sequence (DNA): TGTGCCAGCAGTTTATCGCCTCAAACTAGCACAGATACGCAGTATTTT. Its protein product is CASSLSPQTSTDTQYF.

This clone was seen once. The rearrangement links TRBV5-1 to TRBJ2-1, with TRBD2 as a possible D gene (6 bases). This CDR3 comprises 14 residues. The germline CDR1 and CDR2 sequences are SGHRS and YFSETQ. Trimming stripped 0 bases from V and 10 bases from J, with 14 bases between. DNA for the CDR3: TGCGCCAGCAGCTTGGTCCAGGGAGGTGGGGAGCAGTTCTTC. It specifies CASSLVQGGGEQFF.